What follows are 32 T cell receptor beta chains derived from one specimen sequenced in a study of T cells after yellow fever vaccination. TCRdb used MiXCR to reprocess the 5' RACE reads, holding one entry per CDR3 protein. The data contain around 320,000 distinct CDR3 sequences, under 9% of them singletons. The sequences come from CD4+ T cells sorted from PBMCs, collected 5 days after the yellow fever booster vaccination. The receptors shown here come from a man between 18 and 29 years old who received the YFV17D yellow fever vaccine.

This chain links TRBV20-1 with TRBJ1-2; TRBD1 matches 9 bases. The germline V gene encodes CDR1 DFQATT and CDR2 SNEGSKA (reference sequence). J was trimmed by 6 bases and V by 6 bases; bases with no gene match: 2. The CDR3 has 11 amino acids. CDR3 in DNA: TGCAGTGCGAGGACAGGGGATGGCTACACCTTC. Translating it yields CSARTGDGYTF.

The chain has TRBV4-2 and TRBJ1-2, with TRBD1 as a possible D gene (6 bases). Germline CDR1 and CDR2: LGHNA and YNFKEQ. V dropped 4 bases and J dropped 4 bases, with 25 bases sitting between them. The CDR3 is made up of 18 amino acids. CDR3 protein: CASSLRWVDSDLGYGYTF. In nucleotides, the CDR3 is TGTGCCAGCAGCCTCAGATGGGTGGACAGTGACCTCGGCTATGGCTACACCTTC.

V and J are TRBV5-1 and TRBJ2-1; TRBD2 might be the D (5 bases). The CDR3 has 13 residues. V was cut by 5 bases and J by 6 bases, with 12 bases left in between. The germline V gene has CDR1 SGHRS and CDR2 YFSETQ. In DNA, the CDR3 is TGCGCCAGCAGTCGGGAACAGCGCAATGAGCAGTTCTTC. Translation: CASSREQRNEQFF.

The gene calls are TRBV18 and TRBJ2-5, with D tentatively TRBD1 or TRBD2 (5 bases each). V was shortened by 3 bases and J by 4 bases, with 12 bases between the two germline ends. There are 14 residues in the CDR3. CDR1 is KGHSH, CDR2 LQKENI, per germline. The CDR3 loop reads CASSPNEGRETQYF. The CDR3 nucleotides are TGTGCCAGCTCACCGAATGAGGGGCGAGAGACCCAGTACTTC.

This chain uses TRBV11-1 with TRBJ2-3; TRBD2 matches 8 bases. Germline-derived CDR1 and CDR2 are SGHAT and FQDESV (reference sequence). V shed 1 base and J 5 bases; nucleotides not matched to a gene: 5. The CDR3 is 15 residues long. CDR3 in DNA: TGTGCCAGCAGCTTAGTTCGGGGGGGCCAAGATACGCAGTATTTT. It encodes CASSLVRGGQDTQYF. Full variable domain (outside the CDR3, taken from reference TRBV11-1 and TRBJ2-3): EAEVAQSPRYKITEKSQAVAFWCDPISGHATLYWYRQILGQGPELLVQFQDESVVDDSQLPKDRFSAERLKGVDSTLKIQPAELGDSAMYLCASSLVRGGQDTQYFGPGTRLTVL.

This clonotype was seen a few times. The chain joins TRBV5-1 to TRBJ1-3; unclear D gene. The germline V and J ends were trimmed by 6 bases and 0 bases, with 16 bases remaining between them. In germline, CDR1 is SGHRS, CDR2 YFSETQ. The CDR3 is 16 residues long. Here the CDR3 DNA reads TGCGCCAGCACCAGCAGCTTGTCCAACTCTGGAAACACCATATATTTT. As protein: CASTSSLSNSGNTIYF.

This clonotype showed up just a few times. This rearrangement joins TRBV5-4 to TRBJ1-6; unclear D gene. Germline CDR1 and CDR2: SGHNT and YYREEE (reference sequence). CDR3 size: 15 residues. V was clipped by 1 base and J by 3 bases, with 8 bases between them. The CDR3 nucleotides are TGTGCCAGCAGCTTGAGTGGATACTATAATTCACCCCTCCACTTT. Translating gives CASSLSGYYNSPLHF.

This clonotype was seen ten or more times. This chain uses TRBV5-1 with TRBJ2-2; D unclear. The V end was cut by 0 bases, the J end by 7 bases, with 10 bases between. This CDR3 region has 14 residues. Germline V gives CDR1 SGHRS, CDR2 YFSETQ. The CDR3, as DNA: TGCGCCAGCAGCTTGGATCCCGCTGGCGGGGAGCTGTTTTTT. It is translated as CASSLDPAGGELFF.

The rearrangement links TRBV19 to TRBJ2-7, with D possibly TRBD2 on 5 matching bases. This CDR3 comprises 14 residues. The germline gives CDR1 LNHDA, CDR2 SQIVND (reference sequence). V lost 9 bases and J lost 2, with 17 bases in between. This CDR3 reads CASPTGLTPYEQYV. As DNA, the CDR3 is TGTGCCAGCCCGACCGGACTCACTCCCTACGAGCAGTACGTC.

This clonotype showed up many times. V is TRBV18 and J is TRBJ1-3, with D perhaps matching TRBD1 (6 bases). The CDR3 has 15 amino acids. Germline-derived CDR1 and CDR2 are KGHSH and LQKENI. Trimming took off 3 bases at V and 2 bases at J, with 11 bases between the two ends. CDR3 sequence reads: CASSPFRGAGNTIYF. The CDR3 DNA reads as TGTGCCAGCTCACCTTTCAGGGGAGCTGGAAACACCATATATTTT.

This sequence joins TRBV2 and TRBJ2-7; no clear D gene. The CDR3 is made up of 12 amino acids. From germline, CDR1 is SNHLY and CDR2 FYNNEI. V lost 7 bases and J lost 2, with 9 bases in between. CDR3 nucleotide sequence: TGTGCCAGCACGAGGCAGGCCTACGAGCAGTACGTC. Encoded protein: CASTRQAYEQYV.

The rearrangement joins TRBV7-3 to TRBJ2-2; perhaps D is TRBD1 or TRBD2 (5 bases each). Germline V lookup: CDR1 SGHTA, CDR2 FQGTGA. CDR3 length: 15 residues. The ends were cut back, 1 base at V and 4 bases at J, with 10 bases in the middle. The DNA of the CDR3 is TGTGCCAGCAGCTTAATCCGGGGCGGCACCGGGGAGCTGTTTTTT. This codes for CASSLIRGGTGELFF.

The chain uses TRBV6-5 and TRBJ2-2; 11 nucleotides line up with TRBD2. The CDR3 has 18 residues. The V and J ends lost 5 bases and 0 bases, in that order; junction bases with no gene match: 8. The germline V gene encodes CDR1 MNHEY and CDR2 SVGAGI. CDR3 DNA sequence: TGTGCCAGCAGTCGGGCTAGCGGGGGGTCAACGAACACCGGGGAGCTGTTTTTT. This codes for CASSRASGGSTNTGELFF.

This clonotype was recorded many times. CDR3: CASSQDGLSWGTDTQYF. In DNA form, the CDR3 reads TGCGCCAGCAGCCAAGACGGGCTTAGTTGGGGCACAGATACGCAGTATTTT. The chain employs TRBV4-3 and TRBJ2-3; D is undetermined. Germline V gene lookup returns CDR1 LGHNA and CDR2 YSLEER. Trimming stripped 0 bases from V and 1 base from J, with 14 bases between. CDR3 size: 17 residues.

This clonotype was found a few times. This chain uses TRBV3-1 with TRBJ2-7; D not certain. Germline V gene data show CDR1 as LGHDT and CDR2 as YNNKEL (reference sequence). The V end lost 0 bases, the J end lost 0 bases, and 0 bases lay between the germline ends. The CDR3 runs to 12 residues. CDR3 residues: CASSQDSYEQYF. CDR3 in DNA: TGTGCCAGCAGCCAAGACTCCTACGAGCAGTACTTC.

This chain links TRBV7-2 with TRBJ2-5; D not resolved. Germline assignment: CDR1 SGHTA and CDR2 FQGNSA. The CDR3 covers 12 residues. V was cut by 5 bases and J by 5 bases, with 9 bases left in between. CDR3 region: CASSPARETQYF. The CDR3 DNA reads TGTGCCAGCAGCCCGGCGAGGGAGACCCAGTACTTC.

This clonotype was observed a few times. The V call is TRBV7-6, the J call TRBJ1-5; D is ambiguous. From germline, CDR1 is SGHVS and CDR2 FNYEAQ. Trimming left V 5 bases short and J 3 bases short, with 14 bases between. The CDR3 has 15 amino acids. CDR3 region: CASSPMSGANQPQHF. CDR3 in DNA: TGTGCCAGCAGCCCCATGTCGGGTGCCAATCAGCCCCAGCATTTT.

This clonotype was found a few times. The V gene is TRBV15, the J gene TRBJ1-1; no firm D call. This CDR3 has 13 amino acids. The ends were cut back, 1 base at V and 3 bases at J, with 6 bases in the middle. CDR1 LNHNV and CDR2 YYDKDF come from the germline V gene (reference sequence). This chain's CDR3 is CATSRGGYTEAFF. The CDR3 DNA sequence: TGTGCCACCAGCAGAGGAGGGTACACTGAAGCTTTCTTT.

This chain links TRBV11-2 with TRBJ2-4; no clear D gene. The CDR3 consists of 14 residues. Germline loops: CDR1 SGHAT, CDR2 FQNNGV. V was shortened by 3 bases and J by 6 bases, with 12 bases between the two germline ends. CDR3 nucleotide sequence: TGTGCCAGCAGCTTTGAGTATCAAGGAAACATTCAGTACTTC. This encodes CASSFEYQGNIQYF.

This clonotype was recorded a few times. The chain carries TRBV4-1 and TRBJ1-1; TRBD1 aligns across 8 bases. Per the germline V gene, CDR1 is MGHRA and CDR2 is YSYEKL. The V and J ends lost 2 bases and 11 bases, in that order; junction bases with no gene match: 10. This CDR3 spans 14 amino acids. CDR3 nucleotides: TGCGCCAGCAGCCAACAGGGGGCGTTAGTCGGCGCTTTCTTT. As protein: CASSQQGALVGAFF.

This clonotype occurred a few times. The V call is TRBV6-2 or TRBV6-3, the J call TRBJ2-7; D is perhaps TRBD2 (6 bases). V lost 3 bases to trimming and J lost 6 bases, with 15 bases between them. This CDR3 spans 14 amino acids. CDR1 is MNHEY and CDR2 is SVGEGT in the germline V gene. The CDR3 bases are TGTGCCAGCAGTTATCGGTCTTCCGGGGGCGAGCAGTACGTC. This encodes CASSYRSSGGEQYV.

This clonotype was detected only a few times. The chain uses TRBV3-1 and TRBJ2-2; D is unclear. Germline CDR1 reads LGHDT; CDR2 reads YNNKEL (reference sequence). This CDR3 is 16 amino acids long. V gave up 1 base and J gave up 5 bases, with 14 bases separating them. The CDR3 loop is CASSQVRLESTGELFF. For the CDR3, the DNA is TGTGCCAGCAGCCAAGTTAGGCTAGAGAGTACCGGGGAGCTGTTTTTT.

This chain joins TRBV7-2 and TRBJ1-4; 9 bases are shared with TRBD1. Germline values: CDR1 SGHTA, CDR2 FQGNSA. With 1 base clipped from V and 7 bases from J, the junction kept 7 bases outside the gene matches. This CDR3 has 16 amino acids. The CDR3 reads CASSLGGDRGVEKLFF. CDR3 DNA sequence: TGTGCCAGCAGCTTAGGGGGCGACAGGGGGGTTGAAAAACTGTTTTTT.

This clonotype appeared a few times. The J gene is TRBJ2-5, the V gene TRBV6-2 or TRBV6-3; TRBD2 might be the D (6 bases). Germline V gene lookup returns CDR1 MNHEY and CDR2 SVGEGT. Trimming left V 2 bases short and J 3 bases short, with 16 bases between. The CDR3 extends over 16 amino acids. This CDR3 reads CASSYSAFSGKETQYF. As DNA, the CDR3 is TGTGCCAGCAGTTACAGCGCATTTAGCGGAAAAGAGACCCAGTACTTC.

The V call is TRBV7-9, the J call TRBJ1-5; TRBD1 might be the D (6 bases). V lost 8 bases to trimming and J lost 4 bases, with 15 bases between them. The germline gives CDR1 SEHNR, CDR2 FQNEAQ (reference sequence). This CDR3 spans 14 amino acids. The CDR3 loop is CASDPTGLNQPQHF. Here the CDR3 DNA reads TGTGCCAGCGACCCCACAGGGTTGAATCAGCCCCAGCATTTT.

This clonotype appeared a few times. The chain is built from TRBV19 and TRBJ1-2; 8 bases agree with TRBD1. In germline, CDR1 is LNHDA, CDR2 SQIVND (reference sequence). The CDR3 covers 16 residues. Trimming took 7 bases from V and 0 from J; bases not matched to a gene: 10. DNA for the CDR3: TGTGCCAGTAAGGAGACAGGGGCCACGACTAACTATGGCTACACCTTC. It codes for CASKETGATTNYGYTF.

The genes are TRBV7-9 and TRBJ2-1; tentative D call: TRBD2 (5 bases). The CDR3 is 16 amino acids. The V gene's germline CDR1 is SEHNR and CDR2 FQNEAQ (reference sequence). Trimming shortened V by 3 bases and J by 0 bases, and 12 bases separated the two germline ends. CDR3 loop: CASSLVGGLSYNEQFF. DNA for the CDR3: TGTGCCAGCAGCTTGGTAGGCGGACTCTCCTACAATGAGCAGTTCTTC.

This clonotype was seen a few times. CDR3 in amino acids: CSARAQDNEQFF. The CDR3 DNA reads as TGCAGTGCTAGAGCACAGGACAATGAGCAGTTCTTC. The rearrangement joins TRBV20-1 to TRBJ2-1, with D perhaps matching TRBD1 (5 bases). The CDR3 totals 12 residues. V was shortened by 1 base and J by 5 bases, with 6 bases between the two germline ends. Germline lookup yields CDR1 DFQATT and CDR2 SNEGSKA (reference sequence).

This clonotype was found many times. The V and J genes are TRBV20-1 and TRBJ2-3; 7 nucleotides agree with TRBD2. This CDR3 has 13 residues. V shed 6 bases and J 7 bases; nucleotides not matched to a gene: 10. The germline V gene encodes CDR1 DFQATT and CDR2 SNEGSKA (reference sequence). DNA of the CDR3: TGCAGTGCCCCGAGGGGAGGGACCAATACGCAGTATTTT. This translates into CSAPRGGTNTQYF.

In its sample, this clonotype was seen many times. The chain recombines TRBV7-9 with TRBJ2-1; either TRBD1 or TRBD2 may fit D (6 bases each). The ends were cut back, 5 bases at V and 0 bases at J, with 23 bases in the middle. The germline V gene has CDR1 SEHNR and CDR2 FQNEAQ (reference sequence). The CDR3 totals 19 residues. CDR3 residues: CASSPRDGTGASSYNEQFF. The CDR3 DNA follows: TGTGCCAGCAGCCCACGCGACGGTACGGGGGCCAGCTCCTACAATGAGCAGTTCTTC.

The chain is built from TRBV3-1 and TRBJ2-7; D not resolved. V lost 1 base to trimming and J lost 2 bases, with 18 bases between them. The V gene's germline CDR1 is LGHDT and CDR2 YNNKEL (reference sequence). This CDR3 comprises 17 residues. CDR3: CASSQAPGPVGPYEQYF. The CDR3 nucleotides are TGTGCCAGCAGCCAAGCGCCCGGGCCGGTGGGTCCCTACGAGCAGTACTTC.

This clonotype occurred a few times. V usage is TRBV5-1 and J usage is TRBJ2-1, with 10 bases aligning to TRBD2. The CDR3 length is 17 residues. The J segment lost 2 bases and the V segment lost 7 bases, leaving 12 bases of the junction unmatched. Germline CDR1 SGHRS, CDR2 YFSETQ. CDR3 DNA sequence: TGCGCCAGCCGCCTTTCGGGGAGCGGGGGGGCCTACAATGAGCAGTTCTTC. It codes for CASRLSGSGGAYNEQFF. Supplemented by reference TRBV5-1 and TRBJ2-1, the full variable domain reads KAGVTQTPRYLIKTRGQQVTLSCSPISGHRSVSWYQQTPGQGLQFLFEYFSETQRNKGNFPGRFSGRQFSNSRSEMNVSTLELGDSALYLCASRLSGSGGAYNEQFFGPGTRLTVL.